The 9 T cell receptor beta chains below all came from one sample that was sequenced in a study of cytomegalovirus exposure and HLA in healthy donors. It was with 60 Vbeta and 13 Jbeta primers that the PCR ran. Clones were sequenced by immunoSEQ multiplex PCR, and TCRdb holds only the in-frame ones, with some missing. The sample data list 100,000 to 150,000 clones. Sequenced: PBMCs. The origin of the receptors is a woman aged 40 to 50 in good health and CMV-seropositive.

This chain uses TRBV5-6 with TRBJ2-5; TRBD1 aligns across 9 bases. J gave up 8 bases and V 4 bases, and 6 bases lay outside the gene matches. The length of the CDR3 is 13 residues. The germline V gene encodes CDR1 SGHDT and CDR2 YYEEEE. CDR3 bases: TGTGCCAGCAGCGGGGGACAGGGATTCACCCAGTACTTC. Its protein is CASSGGQGFTQYF.

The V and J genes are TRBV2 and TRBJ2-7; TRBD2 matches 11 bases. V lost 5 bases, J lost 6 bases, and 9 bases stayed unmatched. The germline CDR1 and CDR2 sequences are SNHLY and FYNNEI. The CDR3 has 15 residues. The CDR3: CASSRLAGTVGEQYF. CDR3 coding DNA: TGTGCCAGCAGTAGACTAGCGGGAACGGTAGGCGAGCAGTACTTC.

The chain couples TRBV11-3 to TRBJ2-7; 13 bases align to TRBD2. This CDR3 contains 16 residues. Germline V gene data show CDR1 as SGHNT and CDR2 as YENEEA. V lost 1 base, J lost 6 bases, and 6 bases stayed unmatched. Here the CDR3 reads CASSLGRTSGRGEQYF. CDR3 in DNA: TGTGCCAGCAGCTTAGGTCGGACTAGCGGGAGAGGCGAGCAGTACTTC.

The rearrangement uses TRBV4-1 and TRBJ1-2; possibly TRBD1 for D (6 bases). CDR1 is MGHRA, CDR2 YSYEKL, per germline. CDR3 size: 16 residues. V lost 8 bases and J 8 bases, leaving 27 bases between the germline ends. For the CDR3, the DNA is TGCGCCAGCGGAGGGGGGGGGCAGGAGGGAATTTGGGGCTACACCTTC. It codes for CASGGGGQEGIWGYTF.

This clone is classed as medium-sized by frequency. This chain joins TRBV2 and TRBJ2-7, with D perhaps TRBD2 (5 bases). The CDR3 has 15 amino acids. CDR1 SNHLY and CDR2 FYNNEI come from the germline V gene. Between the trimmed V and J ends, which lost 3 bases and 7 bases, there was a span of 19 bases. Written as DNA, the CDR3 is TGTGCCAGCAGTGATGGTAGCGTAGCCCCTGGGGAGCAGTACTTC. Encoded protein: CASSDGSVAPGEQYF.

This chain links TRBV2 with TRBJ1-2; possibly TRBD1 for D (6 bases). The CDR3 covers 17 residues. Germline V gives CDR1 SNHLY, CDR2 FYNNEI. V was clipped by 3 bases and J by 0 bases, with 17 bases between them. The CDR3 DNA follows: TGTGCCAGCAGTGAGCGACAGGTGGGGGCTTCTAACTATGGCTACACCTTC. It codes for CASSERQVGASNYGYTF. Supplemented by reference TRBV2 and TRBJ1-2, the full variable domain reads EPEVTQTPSHQVTQMGQEVILRCVPISNHLYFYWYRQILGQKVEFLVSFYNNEISEKSEIFDDQFSVERPDGSNFTLKIRSTKLEDSAMYFCASSERQVGASNYGYTFGSGTRLTVV.

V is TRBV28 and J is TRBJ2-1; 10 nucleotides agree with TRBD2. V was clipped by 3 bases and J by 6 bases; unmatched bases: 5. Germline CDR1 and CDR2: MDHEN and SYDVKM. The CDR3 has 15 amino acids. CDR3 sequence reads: CASSFRSGRANEQFF. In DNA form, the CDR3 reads TGTGCCAGCAGTTTCAGGAGCGGGAGGGCCAATGAGCAGTTCTTC.

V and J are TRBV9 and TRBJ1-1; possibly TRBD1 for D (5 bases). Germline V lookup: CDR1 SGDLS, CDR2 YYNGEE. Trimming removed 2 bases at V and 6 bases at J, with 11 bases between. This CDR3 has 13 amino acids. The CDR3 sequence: CASSVRWGAEAFF. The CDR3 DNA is TGTGCCAGCAGCGTGAGGTGGGGGGCTGAAGCTTTCTTT.

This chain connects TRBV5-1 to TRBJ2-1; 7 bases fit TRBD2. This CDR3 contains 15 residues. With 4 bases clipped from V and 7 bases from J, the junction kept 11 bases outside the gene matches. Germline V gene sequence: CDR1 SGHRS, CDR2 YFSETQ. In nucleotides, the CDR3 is TGCGCCAGCAGCGCGACTAGCTCAGAAACAAATGAGCAGTTCTTC. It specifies CASSATSSETNEQFF.